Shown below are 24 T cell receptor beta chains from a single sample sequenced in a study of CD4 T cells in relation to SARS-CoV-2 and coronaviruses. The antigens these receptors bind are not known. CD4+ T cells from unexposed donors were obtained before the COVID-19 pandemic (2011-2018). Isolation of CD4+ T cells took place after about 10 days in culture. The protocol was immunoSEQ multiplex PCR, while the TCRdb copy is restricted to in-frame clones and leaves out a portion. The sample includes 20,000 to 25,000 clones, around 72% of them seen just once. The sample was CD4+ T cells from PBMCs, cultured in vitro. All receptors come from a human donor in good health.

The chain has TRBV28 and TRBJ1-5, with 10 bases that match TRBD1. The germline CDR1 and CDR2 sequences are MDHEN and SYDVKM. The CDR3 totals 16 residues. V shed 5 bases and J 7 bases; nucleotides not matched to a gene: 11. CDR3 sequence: CASSPKRTGGDQPQHF. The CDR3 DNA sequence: TGTGCCAGCAGTCCTAAAAGGACAGGGGGAGACCAGCCCCAGCATTTT.

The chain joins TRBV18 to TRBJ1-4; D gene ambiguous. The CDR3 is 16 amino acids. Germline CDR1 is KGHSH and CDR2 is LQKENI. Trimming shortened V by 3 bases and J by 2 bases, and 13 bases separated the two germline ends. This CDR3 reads CASSPIPLVTNEKLFF. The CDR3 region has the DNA TGTGCCAGCTCACCTATCCCGTTGGTTACTAATGAAAAACTGTTTTTT.

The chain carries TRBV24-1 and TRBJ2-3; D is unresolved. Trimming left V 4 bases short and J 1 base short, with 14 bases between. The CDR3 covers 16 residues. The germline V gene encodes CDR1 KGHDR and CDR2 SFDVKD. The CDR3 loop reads CATSDLMTSGTDTQYF. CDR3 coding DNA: TGTGCCACCAGTGACCTGATGACATCAGGCACAGATACGCAGTATTTT.

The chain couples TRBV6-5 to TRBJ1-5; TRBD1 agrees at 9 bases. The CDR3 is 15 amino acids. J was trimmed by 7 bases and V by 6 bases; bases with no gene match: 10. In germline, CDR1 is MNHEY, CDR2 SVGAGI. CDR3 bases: TGTGCCAGCAGCATTACGGGGACAGGGAGGCAGCCCCAGCATTTT. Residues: CASSITGTGRQPQHF.

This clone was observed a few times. The CDR3 loop is CASSLFSFRDTQYF. The CDR3 nucleotides are TGCGCCAGCAGCTTGTTTAGTTTCCGAGATACGCAGTATTTT. The rearrangement links TRBV5-1 to TRBJ2-3; D is unresolved. V shed 1 base and J shed 5 bases, with 11 bases lying between them. Germline V lookup: CDR1 SGHRS, CDR2 YFSETQ. This CDR3 has 14 residues. The complete variable domain, with remaining parts taken from reference TRBV5-1 and TRBJ2-3, reads KAGVTQTPRYLIKTRGQQVTLSCSPISGHRSVSWYQQTPGQGLQFLFEYFSETQRNKGNFPGRFSGRQFSNSRSEMNVSTLELGDSALYLCASSLFSFRDTQYFGPGTRLTVL.

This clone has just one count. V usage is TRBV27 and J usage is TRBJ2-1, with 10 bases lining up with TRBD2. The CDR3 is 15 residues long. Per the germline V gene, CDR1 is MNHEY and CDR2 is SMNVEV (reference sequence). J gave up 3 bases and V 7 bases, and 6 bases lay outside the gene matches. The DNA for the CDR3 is TGTGCCAGCAAGCTAGCGGGAGTGGACTACAATGAGCAGTTCTTC. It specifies CASKLAGVDYNEQFF.

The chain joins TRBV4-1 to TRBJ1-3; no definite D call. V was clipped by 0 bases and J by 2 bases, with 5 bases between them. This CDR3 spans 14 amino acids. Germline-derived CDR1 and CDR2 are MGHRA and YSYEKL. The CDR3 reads CASSQDDAGNTIYF. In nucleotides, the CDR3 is TGCGCCAGCAGCCAAGACGACGCTGGAAACACCATATATTTT.

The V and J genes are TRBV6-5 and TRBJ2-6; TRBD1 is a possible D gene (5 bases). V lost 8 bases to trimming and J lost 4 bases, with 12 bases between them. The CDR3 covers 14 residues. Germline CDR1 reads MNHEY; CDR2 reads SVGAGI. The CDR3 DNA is TGTGCCAGCCTAGACAGTGCGGGGGCCAACGTCCTGACTTTC. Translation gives CASLDSAGANVLTF.

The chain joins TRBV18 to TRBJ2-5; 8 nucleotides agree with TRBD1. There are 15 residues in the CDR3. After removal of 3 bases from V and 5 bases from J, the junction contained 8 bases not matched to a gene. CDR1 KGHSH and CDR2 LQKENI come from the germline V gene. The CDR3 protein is CASSPTRQGQETQYF. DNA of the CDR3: TGTGCCAGCTCACCGACGCGACAGGGGCAGGAGACCCAGTACTTC.

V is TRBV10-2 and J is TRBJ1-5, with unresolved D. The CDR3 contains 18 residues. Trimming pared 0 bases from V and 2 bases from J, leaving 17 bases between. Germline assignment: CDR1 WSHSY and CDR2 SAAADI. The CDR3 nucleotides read TGCGCCAGCAGTGAGTCCCGTCAGGCCTCCGATGGCAATCAGCCCCAGCATTTT. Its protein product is CASSESRQASDGNQPQHF.

CDR3 sequence (DNA): TGTGCTAGTGGTTTGGTAATAGGGGGCGGTCGGTACGAGCAGTACTTC. Its translation: CASGLVIGGGRYEQYF. The chain has TRBV12-5 and TRBJ2-7; 7 bases align to TRBD1. V trimming: 0 bases; J trimming: 4 bases; junction bases outside the gene matches: 9. Looked up from germline, CDR1 is LGHNT and CDR2 is FRNRAP. This CDR3 has 16 amino acids.

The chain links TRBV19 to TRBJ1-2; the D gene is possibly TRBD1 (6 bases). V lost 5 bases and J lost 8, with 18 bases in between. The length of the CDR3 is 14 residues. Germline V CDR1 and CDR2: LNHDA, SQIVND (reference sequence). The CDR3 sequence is CASSYAGALSGYTF. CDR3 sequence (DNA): TGTGCCAGTAGTTATGCGGGGGCCTTGAGCGGCTACACCTTC. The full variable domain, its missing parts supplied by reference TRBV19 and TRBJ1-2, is DGGITQSPKYLFRKEGQNVTLSCEQNLNHDAMYWYRQDPGQGLRLIYYSQIVNDFQKGDIAEGYSVSREKKESFPLTVTSAQKNPTAFYLCASSYAGALSGYTFGSGTRLTVV.

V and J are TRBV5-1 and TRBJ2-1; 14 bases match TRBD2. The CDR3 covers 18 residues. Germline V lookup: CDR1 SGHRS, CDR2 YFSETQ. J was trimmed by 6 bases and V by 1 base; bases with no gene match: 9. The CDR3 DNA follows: TGCGCCAGCAGCTTGTACGAGGGACTAGCGGGAGAGGGCAATGAGCAGTTCTTC. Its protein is CASSLYEGLAGEGNEQFF.

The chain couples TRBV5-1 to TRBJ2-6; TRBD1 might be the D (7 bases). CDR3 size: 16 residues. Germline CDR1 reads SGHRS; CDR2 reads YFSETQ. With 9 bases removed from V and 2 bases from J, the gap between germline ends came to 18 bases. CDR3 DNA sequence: TGCGCCACCACCTTGGCAGGGGGGACTGGGGCCAACGTCCTGACTTTC. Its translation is CATTLAGGTGANVLTF.

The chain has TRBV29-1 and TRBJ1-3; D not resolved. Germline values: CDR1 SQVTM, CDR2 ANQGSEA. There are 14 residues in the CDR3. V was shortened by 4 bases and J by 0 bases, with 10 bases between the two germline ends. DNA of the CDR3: TGCAGCGTTGTAGGCACAAGCTCTGGAAACACCATATATTTT. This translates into CSVVGTSSGNTIYF.

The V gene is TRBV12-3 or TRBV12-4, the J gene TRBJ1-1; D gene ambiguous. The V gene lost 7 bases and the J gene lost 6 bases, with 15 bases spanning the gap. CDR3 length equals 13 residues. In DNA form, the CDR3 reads TGTGCCAGCACCTCCCGAATTCGCGCTGAAGCTTTCTTT. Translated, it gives CASTSRIRAEAFF.

The CDR3 bases are TGTGCCAGCAGTTTCTACCTCGGTCTAGCGGGAGACTCCTACGAGCAGTACTTC. It is translated as CASSFYLGLAGDSYEQYF. V is TRBV28 and J is TRBJ2-7; TRBD2 matches 10 bases. V shed 3 bases, J shed 0 bases, and the junction held 11 bases outside the gene matches. This CDR3 comprises 18 residues. Per germline, CDR1 MDHEN and CDR2 SYDVKM.

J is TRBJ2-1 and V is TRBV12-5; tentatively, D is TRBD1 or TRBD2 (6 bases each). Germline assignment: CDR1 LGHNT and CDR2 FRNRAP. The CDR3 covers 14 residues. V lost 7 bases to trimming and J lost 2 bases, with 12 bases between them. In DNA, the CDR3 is TGTGCTAGTGATAAGGGGGGCCCCTACAATGAGCAGTTCTTC. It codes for CASDKGGPYNEQFF.

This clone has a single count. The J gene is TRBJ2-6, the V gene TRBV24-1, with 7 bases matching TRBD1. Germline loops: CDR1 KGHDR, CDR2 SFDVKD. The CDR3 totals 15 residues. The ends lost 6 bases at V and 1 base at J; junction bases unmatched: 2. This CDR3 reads CATSPRGSGANVLTF. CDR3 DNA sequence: TGTGCCACCAGTCCCAGGGGGTCTGGGGCCAACGTCCTGACTTTC.

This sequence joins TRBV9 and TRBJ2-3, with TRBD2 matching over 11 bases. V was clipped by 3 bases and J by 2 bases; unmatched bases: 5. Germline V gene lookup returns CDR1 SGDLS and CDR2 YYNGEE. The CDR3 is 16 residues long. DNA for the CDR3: TGTGCCAGCAGCGAAGGGACTAGCGGACTCACAGATACGCAGTATTTT. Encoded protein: CASSEGTSGLTDTQYF.

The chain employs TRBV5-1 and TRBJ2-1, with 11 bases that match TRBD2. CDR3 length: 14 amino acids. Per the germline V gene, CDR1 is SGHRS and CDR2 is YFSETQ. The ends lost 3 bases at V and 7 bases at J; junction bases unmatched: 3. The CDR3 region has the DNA TGCGCCAGCAGCTCCGGGACTAGCGGTAATGAGCAGTTCTTC. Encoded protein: CASSSGTSGNEQFF.

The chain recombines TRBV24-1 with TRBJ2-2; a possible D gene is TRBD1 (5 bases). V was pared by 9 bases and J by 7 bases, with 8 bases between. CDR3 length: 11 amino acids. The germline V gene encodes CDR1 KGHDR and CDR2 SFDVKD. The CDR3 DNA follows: TGTGCCACCTCAGGGATCGGGGAGCTGTTTTTT. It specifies CATSGIGELFF.

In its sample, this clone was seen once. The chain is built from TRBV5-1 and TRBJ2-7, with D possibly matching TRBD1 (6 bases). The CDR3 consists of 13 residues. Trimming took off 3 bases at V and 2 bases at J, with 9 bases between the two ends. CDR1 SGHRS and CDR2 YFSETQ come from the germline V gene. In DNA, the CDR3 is TGCGCCAGCAGCTCCGGGACAACCTACGAGCAGTACTTC. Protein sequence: CASSSGTTYEQYF.

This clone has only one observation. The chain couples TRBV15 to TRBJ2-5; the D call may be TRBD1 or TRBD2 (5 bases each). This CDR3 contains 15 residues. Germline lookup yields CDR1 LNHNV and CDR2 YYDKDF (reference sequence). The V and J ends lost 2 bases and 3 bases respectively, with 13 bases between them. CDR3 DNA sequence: TGTGCCACCAGCAGACAAACCGGGACGAAAGAGACCCAGTACTTC. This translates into CATSRQTGTKETQYF. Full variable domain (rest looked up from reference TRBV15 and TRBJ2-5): DAMVIQNPRYQVTQFGKPVTLSCSQTLNHNVMYWYQQKSSQAPKLLFHYYDKDFNNEADTPDNFQSRRPNTSFCFLDIRSPGLGDTAMYLCATSRQTGTKETQYFGPGTRLLVL.